In this sample, the clone carrying this T cell receptor beta chain turned up once. Germline CDR1 and CDR2: MNHEY and SVGAGI. The CDR3 runs to 15 residues. Trimming stripped 4 bases from V and 7 bases from J, with 16 bases between. The entry originates in a study of blood T cell repertoires in COVID-19. Libraries were prepared by immunoSEQ multiplex PCR; TCRdb keeps only in-frame clonotypes and omits some of them. The sample yields approximately 17,000 clones, more than 70% seen once. This sequence joins TRBV6-5 and TRBJ2-2, with D possibly matching TRBD2 (6 bases). The clonotype comes from a woman aged 30 to 39 who had recovered from COVID-19. Sequenced: PBMCs or T cells enriched from blood (not recorded which). As DNA, the CDR3 is TGTGCCAGCAGTTGGCGGCGGGGCAATGTCGGGGAGCTGTTTTTT. Translating it yields CASSWRRGNVGELFF.